This T cell receptor beta chain appears in the sequencing data of a study of cytomegalovirus exposure and HLA in healthy donors. Data came from immunoSEQ multiplex PCR; TCRdb stores just in-frame clones and leaves some out. The sample yields 150,000 or so clones, 85% to 90% seen once. V trimming: 4 bases; J trimming: 5 bases; junction bases outside the gene matches: 7. This CDR3 comprises 15 residues. From germline, CDR1 is SEHNR and CDR2 FQNEAQ (reference sequence). General study findings and limits: A classifier reportedly called cytomegalovirus status with high sensitivity and specificity. A few of the chains that were CMV-associated were confirmed in vitro to be specific for CMV antigens.

Turning to this clone: Its specificity is unknown.

This chain links TRBV7-9 with TRBJ2-5, with 10 bases aligning to TRBD2. Sequenced input: PBMCs. The clonotype was recovered from a woman younger than 35 in good health and CMV-seropositive. The CDR3 DNA is TGTGCCAGCAGCTCCGGGACTAGCGCTCGTGAGACCCAGTACTTC. This gives the protein CASSSGTSARETQYF.